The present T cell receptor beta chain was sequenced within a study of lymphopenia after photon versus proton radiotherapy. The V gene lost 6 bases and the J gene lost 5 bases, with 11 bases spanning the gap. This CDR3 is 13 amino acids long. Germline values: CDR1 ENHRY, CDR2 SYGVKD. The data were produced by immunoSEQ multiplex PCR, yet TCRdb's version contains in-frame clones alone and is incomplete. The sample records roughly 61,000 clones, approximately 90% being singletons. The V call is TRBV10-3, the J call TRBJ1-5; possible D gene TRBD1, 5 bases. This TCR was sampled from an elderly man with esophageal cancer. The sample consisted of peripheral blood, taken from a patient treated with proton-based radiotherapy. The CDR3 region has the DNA TGTGCCATCAGACGAGACAGAGATCAGCCCCAGCATTTT. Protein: CAIRRDRDQPQHF.